The source of this TCR beta chain is a study of type 1 regulatory T cells. Overall study: This in vitro CD4 product, T-allo10, is enriched for Tr1 cells and alloantigen-specific.

Points on this clonotype: The antigen is unknown.

T-allo10 cells from the graft donor were described as anergic, host-alloantigen-specific, and alloantigen-specific suppressors. The CDR3 runs 15 residues. Germline assignment: CDR1 MNHEY and CDR2 SMNVEV (reference sequence). V shed 4 bases, J shed 0 bases, and the junction held 3 bases outside the gene matches. TCRdb analysed the reads with MiXCR anew, one entry per CDR3 protein. The table lists about 68,000 distinct CDR3 sequences, 63% of them singletons, with 7.6% in the top ten. The chain employs TRBV27 and TRBJ2-1; 7 bases match TRBD2. Sequenced sample: cultured T cells, either the whole culture or a sorted T cell fraction (not recorded which). The sample's subset: Tr1-enriched cell product generated in vitro against host alloantigens. The TCR sequence derives from a human donor in good health. CDR3 sequence (DNA): TGTGCCAGCAGTTCCCGGGGGGACTCCTACAATGAGCAGTTCTTC. Translated, it gives CASSSRGDSYNEQFF.